Following are 14 T cell receptor beta chains from one sample sequenced in a study of shared clonotypes between healthy human individuals (dated by TCRdb to the early 2020s). The method was the immunoSEQ multiplex PCR assay. In TCRdb, the immuneACCESS table is reduced to in-frame sequences with V and J assigned. These tables do not hold every clone; where another copy was compared, an unresolved V gene accounts for under half, and the others remain unexplained. The sample profile shows roughly 680,000 clones; 72% of them were found once. The ten largest clones take up more than 1.5% of the sample. The specimen sequenced was memory CD4+ T cells sorted from blood. This specimen's cell subset or site label, per the study, means: CD45RA-negative fraction. The receptors originated from a woman aged 30 to 39 in good health.

Notes on this clone: This clone may be a read error of a much larger clone one base away. The chain couples TRBV13 to TRBJ1-3, with 8 nucleotides matching TRBD1. J was trimmed by 2 bases and V by 5 bases; bases with no gene match: 2. CDR1 and CDR2 from the germline V gene are PRHDT and FYEKMQ (reference sequence). There are 14 residues in the CDR3. CDR3 protein: CASSPQGAGNTIYF. In DNA, the CDR3 is TGTGCCAGCAGCCCACAGGGGGCTGGAAACACCATATATTTT.

The V gene is TRBV7-9, the J gene TRBJ1-5, with D hard to call. With 5 bases removed from V and 4 bases from J, the gap between germline ends came to 6 bases. The CDR3 covers 12 residues. Germline V gene lookup returns CDR1 SEHNR and CDR2 FQNEAQ (reference sequence). The CDR3 loop reads CASSRFNQPQHF. CDR3 bases: TGTGCCAGCAGCCGTTTTAATCAGCCCCAGCATTTT.

In its sample, this clone was seen once. The rearrangement links TRBV7-9 to TRBJ2-7; D may match TRBD1 or TRBD2 (5 bases each). Germline V CDR1 and CDR2: SEHNR, FQNEAQ (reference sequence). The ends were cut back, 5 bases at V and 0 bases at J, with 14 bases in the middle. The CDR3 has 15 amino acids. CDR3 protein: CASSGGRSASYEQYF. The CDR3 region has the DNA TGTGCCAGCAGCGGGGGTAGGAGCGCCTCCTACGAGCAGTACTTC.

The gene calls are TRBV11-2 and TRBJ2-1; D is unclear. V lost 1 base and J 0 bases, leaving 10 bases between the germline ends. Germline V lookup: CDR1 SGHAT, CDR2 FQNNGV. The CDR3 has 16 amino acids. CDR3 region: CASSLVSGFSYNEQFF. The CDR3 DNA is TGTGCCAGCAGCTTAGTCTCCGGGTTCTCCTACAATGAGCAGTTCTTC. Filled out from reference TRBV11-2 and TRBJ2-1, the complete variable domain reads EAGVAQSPRYKIIEKRQSVAFWCNPISGHATLYWYQQILGQGPKLLIQFQNNGVVDDSQLPKDRFSAERLKGVDSTLKIQPAKLEDSAVYLCASSLVSGFSYNEQFFGPGTRLTVL.

V usage is TRBV19 and J usage is TRBJ1-5, with D perhaps matching TRBD1 (5 bases). V shed 2 bases and J shed 7 bases, with 15 bases lying between them. The CDR3 spans 15 residues. The germline V gene has CDR1 LNHDA and CDR2 SQIVND (reference sequence). CDR3 coding DNA: TGTGCCAGTAGTATACCCGGAGCTGGGGGACAGCCCCAGCATTTT. Protein product: CASSIPGAGGQPQHF.

Concerning this clone itself: The junction and the germline gene differ at one end; a read error may be behind it. At the DNA level, this CDR3 is encoded by other sequences in the same sample as well. The V and J genes are TRBV7-9 and TRBJ1-2; D remains unclear. This CDR3 is 13 amino acids long. Germline loops: CDR1 SEHNR, CDR2 FQNEAQ (reference sequence). The CDR3 here is CASSLDGNYGYTF. CDR3 coding DNA: TGCGCCAGCAGCCTAGACGGGAACTATGGCTACACCTTC. The full variable domain, its missing parts supplied by reference TRBV7-9 and TRBJ1-2, is DTGVSQNPRHKITKRGQNVTFRCDPISEHNRLYWYRQTLGQGPEFLTYFQNEAQLEKSRLLSDRFSAERPKGSFSTLEIQRTEQGDSAMYLCASSLDGNYGYTFGSGTRLTVV.

CDR3 coding DNA: TGTGCCAGCAGCCAAGATATGGCGGGTACGCAGTATTTT. Translation gives CASSQDMAGTQYF. The chain combines TRBV14 with TRBJ2-3; a possible D gene is TRBD2 (5 bases). The CDR3 is made up of 13 amino acids. The germline CDR1 and CDR2 sequences are SGHDN and FVKESK. Between the trimmed V and J ends, which lost 0 bases and 8 bases, there was a span of 9 bases.

This clone was seen once. The V gene is TRBV27, the J gene TRBJ1-1; D gene ambiguous. The CDR3 loop spans 16 amino acids. V lost 5 bases to trimming and J lost 1 base, with 17 bases between them. The germline gives CDR1 MNHEY, CDR2 SMNVEV (reference sequence). This CDR3 is CASSPPSGVGNTEAFF. In DNA form, the CDR3 reads TGTGCCAGCAGTCCCCCCTCCGGGGTGGGGAACACTGAAGCTTTCTTT.

This chain uses TRBV5-1 with TRBJ1-2; 7 bases align to TRBD1. Losses at the gene ends were 4 bases for V and 5 bases for J; bases not matched to a gene: 5. The germline V gene encodes CDR1 SGHRS and CDR2 YFSETQ. The CDR3 has 13 residues. CDR3 in amino acids: CASSPGTEYGYTF. Written as DNA, the CDR3 is TGCGCCAGCAGCCCCGGGACAGAGTATGGCTACACCTTC.

The chain combines TRBV19 with TRBJ2-3; 8 positions agree with TRBD1. After removal of 6 bases from V and 6 bases from J, the junction contained 11 bases not matched to a gene. The length of the CDR3 is 15 residues. Germline V gene data show CDR1 as LNHDA and CDR2 as SQIVND (reference sequence). The CDR3 DNA reads TGTGCCAGTAGCCCCGACAGGGGAGATTGGGATACGCAGTATTTT. Translating gives CASSPDRGDWDTQYF.

As DNA, the CDR3 is TGTGCCAGCAGTTACTCTGGAGACAGAGTAGGCTACACCTTC. This codes for CASSYSGDRVGYTF. The chain has TRBV6-5 and TRBJ1-2; the D gene is possibly TRBD1 (5 bases). The V end was cut by 0 bases, the J end by 8 bases, with 13 bases between. The CDR3 contains 14 residues. Germline CDR1 and CDR2: MNHEY and SVGAGI.

The chain recombines TRBV7-9 with TRBJ2-3; D call uncertain. Germline V gene sequence: CDR1 SEHNR, CDR2 FQNEAQ (reference sequence). The CDR3 has 16 amino acids. Deletions cut 0 bases from V and 6 bases from J, with 16 bases between. CDR3: CASSLAATRARDTQYF. The CDR3 coding sequence is TGTGCCAGCAGCTTAGCTGCCACCCGTGCCCGCGATACGCAGTATTTT.

This clone was picked up a small number of times. Other DNA sequences in this sample translate to the same CDR3. The V gene is TRBV7-2, the J gene TRBJ2-1, with TRBD2 identical over 7 bases. Germline V CDR1 and CDR2: SGHTA, FQGNSA. The CDR3 consists of 15 residues. V lost 4 bases to trimming and J lost 7 bases; unmatched junction nucleotides: 10. The CDR3 region has the DNA TGTGCCAGCAGCTCCCTTGCGGGAGTGGGGAATGAGCAGTTCTTC. Protein sequence: CASSSLAGVGNEQFF.

The J gene is TRBJ2-1, the V gene TRBV29-1; 14 bases fit TRBD2. CDR3 length: 15 residues. Germline loops: CDR1 SQVTM, CDR2 ANQGSEA. Trimming removed 3 bases from V and 5 bases from J; junction bases left unmatched: 3. DNA for the CDR3: TGCAGCGTTGAGGGGACTAGCGGGAGAAACAATGAGCAGTTCTTC. It is translated as CSVEGTSGRNNEQFF.